What follows is one T cell receptor beta chain and its context. Its antigen remains unidentified. An end of the junction does not agree with germline; a read error may underlie this. The use of genomic DNA as template underpinned the TCR beta VDJ and CDR3 profiling. TCRdb re-analysed the reads in MiXCR, keeping a single row per CDR3 protein. The data show a few hundred thousand distinct CDR3 sequences, over 60% seen once. CDR3 size: 16 residues. Germline CDR1 SGHTA, CDR2 FQGNSA. This sample was included in a study of CD8+CD57+ T cells in acquired aplastic anemia. In the study overall: The DNA of sorted CD4+ and CD8+ cells averaged roughly 3 ug. CD4+ cell libraries from healthy donors averaged about 10 million reads. Study-level points and caveats: The study identified almost 30 CD8+ CDR3 sequences shared by patients and controls.

Sequencing was carried out using sorted CD4+, CD8+, or CD8+CD57+ T cells (not recorded which) from PBMCs. The source is a human donor in good health. This sequence joins TRBV7-2 and TRBJ2-7, with 14 bases aligning to TRBD2. CDR3 amino acids: CASSFQGLAGALEHYF. CDR3 nucleotides: TGTGCCAGCAGCTTTCAGGGACTAGCGGGAGCTCTCGAGCATTACTTC.